These 29 T cell receptor beta chains were all obtained from the same sample, sequenced in a study of cytomegalovirus exposure and HLA in healthy donors. PCR was performed using 60 Vbeta and 13 Jbeta primers. Generated by immunoSEQ multiplex PCR, the TCRdb table keeps only in-frame clones and is missing some. The sample comprises around 35,000 clones, roughly four fifths of which are singletons, and approximately 8.5% rests with the top ten. The specimen was PBMCs. The receptors shown here come from a woman aged 40-49 years in good health and CMV-seronegative.

V gene TRBV7-2 combines with J gene TRBJ1-3, with D unclear. Per germline, CDR1 SGHTA and CDR2 FQGNSA. The CDR3 has 13 residues. The germline V and J ends were trimmed by 4 bases and 4 bases, with 8 bases remaining between them. CDR3 nucleotides: TGTGCCAGCAGCTCCTCGGGAGGAAACACCATATATTTT. Translation: CASSSSGGNTIYF.

This clone was seen more than once but under ten times. The V call is TRBV7-6, the J call TRBJ1-1; possible D gene TRBD1, 6 bases. The ends were cut back, 5 bases at V and 4 bases at J, with 14 bases in the middle. CDR3 length: 14 amino acids. Looked up from germline, CDR1 is SGHVS and CDR2 is FNYEAQ. The CDR3 protein is CASSPDSERTEAFF. Written as DNA, the CDR3 is TGTGCCAGCAGCCCGGACAGTGAACGCACTGAAGCTTTCTTT.

The rearrangement links TRBV5-1 to TRBJ2-7; TRBD2 matches at 12 bases. Trimming took 4 bases from V and 5 from J; bases not matched to a gene: 16. Germline loops: CDR1 SGHRS, CDR2 YFSETQ. The CDR3 has 18 amino acids. The CDR3 loop reads CASSPGLLAGGLGDEQYF. CDR3 nucleotide sequence: TGCGCCAGCAGCCCGGGACTGCTAGCGGGGGGGCTGGGAGACGAGCAGTACTTC.

The chain joins TRBV6-5 to TRBJ2-2; 8 nucleotides agree with TRBD2. CDR1 and CDR2 (germline): MNHEY, SVGAGI. The V segment lost 6 bases and the J segment 0 bases; nucleotides outside the gene matches: 3. The CDR3 runs 15 residues. Here the CDR3 reads CASRTGGANTGELFF. The CDR3 DNA reads TGTGCCAGCAGAACGGGGGGGGCGAACACCGGGGAGCTGTTTTTT.

V gene TRBV5-4 combines with J gene TRBJ1-1; D is ambiguous. The CDR3 consists of 14 residues. Germline CDR1 is SGHNT and CDR2 is YYREEE (reference sequence). V lost 0 bases, J lost 6 bases, and 12 bases lay in between. The CDR3 DNA follows: TGTGCCAGCAGCTTGGACAGCCGAAGCTCTGAAGCTTTCTTT. Its protein is CASSLDSRSSEAFF.

The chain couples TRBV28 to TRBJ1-1; the D gene is possibly TRBD1 (6 bases). The CDR3 is 12 amino acids. CDR1 and CDR2 (germline): MDHEN, SYDVKM. V was trimmed by 8 bases and J by 7 bases, leaving 14 bases between them. The CDR3 reads CASQGTSSEAFF. The DNA for the CDR3 is TGTGCCAGCCAAGGGACATCAAGTGAAGCTTTCTTT. The whole variable domain, remainder taken from reference TRBV28 and TRBJ1-1, is DVKVTQSSRYLVKRTGEKVFLECVQDMDHENMFWYRQDPGLGLRLIYFSYDVKMKEKGDIPEGYSVSREKKERFSLILESASTNQTSMYLCASQGTSSEAFFGQGTRLTVV.

The V gene is TRBV18, the J gene TRBJ1-1, with D unresolved. This CDR3 contains 14 residues. Trimming stripped 6 bases from V and 3 bases from J, with 14 bases between. Germline CDR1 reads KGHSH; CDR2 reads LQKENI. DNA of the CDR3: TGTGCCAGCTCCCCCGGGGTTAGGGACACTGAAGCTTTCTTT. The encoded protein is CASSPGVRDTEAFF.

The chain uses TRBV11-3 and TRBJ1-3; D ambiguous. This CDR3 is 18 amino acids long. V shed 0 bases and J shed 1 base, with 16 bases lying between them. Germline V gene data show CDR1 as SGHNT and CDR2 as YENEEA. The CDR3 bases are TGTGCCAGCAGCTTAGATCGTCTCAGGAAGTTTTCTGGAAACACCATATATTTT. It encodes CASSLDRLRKFSGNTIYF.

The chain has TRBV11-3 and TRBJ2-2; 12 positions agree with TRBD2. The J segment lost 1 base and the V segment lost 2 bases, leaving 5 bases of the junction unmatched. The CDR3 sequence is 18 residues long. CDR1 and CDR2 from the germline V gene are SGHNT and YENEEA. CDR3 sequence: CASSLWTSGVGNTGELFF. The CDR3 region has the DNA TGTGCCAGCAGCTTATGGACTAGCGGGGTGGGGAACACCGGGGAGCTGTTTTTT.

The V gene is TRBV7-9, the J gene TRBJ2-3; D perhaps matches TRBD1 (6 bases). Between the trimmed V and J ends, which lost 5 bases and 2 bases, there was a span of 11 bases. There are 14 residues in the CDR3. In germline, CDR1 is SEHNR, CDR2 FQNEAQ (reference sequence). CDR3 region: CASSQEGHTDTQYF. The CDR3 bases are TGTGCCAGCAGCCAAGAGGGACACACAGATACGCAGTATTTT. Together with reference TRBV7-9 and TRBJ2-3, the CDR3 gives the full variable domain: DTGVSQNPRHKITKRGQNVTFRCDPISEHNRLYWYRQTLGQGPEFLTYFQNEAQLEKSRLLSDRFSAERPKGSFSTLEIQRTEQGDSAMYLCASSQEGHTDTQYFGPGTRLTVL.

This rearrangement joins TRBV7-2 to TRBJ2-2, with 7 bases identical to TRBD2. V was pared by 1 base and J by 6 bases, with 5 bases of the junction left unmatched. Germline loops: CDR1 SGHTA, CDR2 FQGNSA. This CDR3 contains 15 residues. The CDR3 loop is CASSLGLASAGELFF. CDR3 nucleotides: TGTGCCAGCAGCTTAGGACTAGCTTCGGCCGGGGAGCTGTTTTTT.

This chain uses TRBV5-6 with TRBJ2-7, with 14 nucleotides matching TRBD2. V lost 4 bases and J lost 7; bases outside the gene matches: 7. The CDR3 has 15 residues. The germline V gene encodes CDR1 SGHDT and CDR2 YYEEEE. CDR3 region: CASSLRLAGGMEQYF. Written as DNA, the CDR3 is TGTGCCAGCAGCCTCCGACTAGCGGGGGGGATGGAGCAGTACTTC.

This clone was observed a handful of times. CDR3 sequence: CASSRNSNTEAFF. CDR3 bases: TGTGCCAGCAGCAGGAATTCGAACACTGAAGCTTTCTTT. The chain uses TRBV6-6 and TRBJ1-1; D gene uncertain. This CDR3 has 13 amino acids. The V gene lost 6 bases and the J gene lost 1 base, with 9 bases spanning the gap. Germline values: CDR1 MNHNY, CDR2 SVGAGI (reference sequence).

The rearrangement joins TRBV10-1 to TRBJ2-7; D ambiguous. V was shortened by 11 bases and J by 11 bases, with 13 bases between the two germline ends. The CDR3 is 9 residues long. Looked up from germline, CDR1 is WNHNN and CDR2 is SYGVQD (reference sequence). Written as DNA, the CDR3 is TGCGCCGGGCAGAGTGGCAAGTACTTC. It codes for CAGQSGKYF.

This clone appeared a single time. The gene calls are TRBV2 and TRBJ2-1, with 14 positions matching TRBD2. Germline values: CDR1 SNHLY, CDR2 FYNNEI. This CDR3 spans 15 amino acids. Trimming took 7 bases from V and 4 from J; bases not matched to a gene: 3. The CDR3 region has the DNA TGTGCCAGCAATCGACTAGCGGGGGGGTACAATGAGCAGTTCTTC. Its protein is CASNRLAGGYNEQFF.

V and J are TRBV6-5 and TRBJ1-1; TRBD1 matches 7 bases. Germline loops: CDR1 MNHEY, CDR2 SVGAGI. V lost 6 bases and J lost 1; bases outside the gene matches: 5. This CDR3 comprises 14 residues. CDR3 in DNA: TGTGCCAGCAGCCCCGGGACAGAGAACACTGAAGCTTTCTTT. Its protein is CASSPGTENTEAFF.

This chain joins TRBV6-1 and TRBJ1-5; perhaps TRBD1 as D (6 bases). Trimming cost V 6 bases and J 3 bases, with 9 bases left between them. This CDR3 spans 13 amino acids. Germline CDR1 MNHNS, CDR2 SASEGT. The CDR3 here is CASRGTPNQPQHF. The CDR3 DNA reads as TGTGCCAGCAGGGGGACACCCAATCAGCCCCAGCATTTT.

Within the sample, this clone is medium-sized (0.01 to 0.1%). The identical CDR3 is also encoded by other nucleotide sequences in the sample. The chain uses TRBV27 and TRBJ2-2, with 9 bases fitting TRBD2. CDR1 is MNHEY, CDR2 SMNVEV, per germline (reference sequence). V lost 6 bases to trimming and J lost 6 bases; unmatched junction nucleotides: 2. The length of the CDR3 is 13 residues. CDR3 coding DNA: TGTGCCAGCAGGCTAGCGGGGTCCGGGGAGCTGTTTTTT. Its protein product is CASRLAGSGELFF.

The rearrangement uses TRBV6-5 and TRBJ1-4; the D is unclear. V lost 3 bases, J lost 0 bases, and 11 bases lay in between. Germline assignment: CDR1 MNHEY and CDR2 SVGAGI. The CDR3 has 16 amino acids. The CDR3 here is CASSYQLQTTNEKLFF. CDR3 DNA: TGTGCCAGCAGTTATCAACTGCAAACAACTAATGAAAAACTGTTTTTT.

This sequence joins TRBV5-1 and TRBJ2-5; 12 nucleotides agree with TRBD2. The CDR3 length is 17 residues. Germline V CDR1 and CDR2: SGHRS, YFSETQ. V shed 0 bases and J 2 bases; nucleotides not matched to a gene: 5. In nucleotides, the CDR3 is TGCGCCAGCAGCTTGGGACTAGCGGGGGCTTTTCAAGAGACCCAGTACTTC. Translating it yields CASSLGLAGAFQETQYF.

This chain uses TRBV5-8 with TRBJ1-5; tentatively, D is TRBD1 (5 bases). From germline, CDR1 is SGHTS and CDR2 YDEGEE. Trimming cost V 1 base and J 7 bases, with 9 bases left between them. This CDR3 has 13 amino acids. In DNA form, the CDR3 reads TGTGCCAGCAGCTTGCATCAGGGCCAGCCCCAGCATTTT. It specifies CASSLHQGQPQHF.

The rearrangement links TRBV15 to TRBJ1-3; D not resolved. Germline values: CDR1 LNHNV, CDR2 YYDKDF (reference sequence). V lost 0 bases and J 2 bases, leaving 8 bases between the germline ends. This CDR3 contains 15 residues. CDR3 sequence (DNA): TGTGCCACCAGCAGAGACCGAGGAGCTGGAAACACCATATATTTT. Its protein product is CATSRDRGAGNTIYF.

The J gene is TRBJ1-4, the V gene TRBV13, with TRBD1 identical over 7 bases. Trimming took 5 bases from V and 3 from J; bases not matched to a gene: 6. The germline V gene has CDR1 PRHDT and CDR2 FYEKMQ (reference sequence). The CDR3 is made up of 15 amino acids. The CDR3 region has the DNA TGTGCCAGCAGCAGACAGGGTTCAGCTAATGAAAAACTGTTTTTT. Protein product: CASSRQGSANEKLFF.

The CDR3 region has the DNA TGCGCCAGCAGCCAAGAGACAGGGGGCAATGAAGCTTTCTTT. Its protein product is CASSQETGGNEAFF. The rearrangement uses TRBV4-3 and TRBJ1-1; 10 bases align to TRBD1. In germline, CDR1 is LGHNA, CDR2 YSLEER. The CDR3 is 14 residues long. V lost 0 bases, J lost 7 bases, and 2 bases stayed unmatched.

The rearrangement joins TRBV5-6 to TRBJ1-2, with 10 bases lining up with TRBD1. The CDR3 has 14 amino acids. J gave up 4 bases and V 5 bases, and 5 bases lay outside the gene matches. The germline CDR1 and CDR2 sequences are SGHDT and YYEEEE. The CDR3 bases are TGTGCCAGCAGAGCGACAGGGGGCGCCTATGGCTACACCTTC. Translating gives CASRATGGAYGYTF.

V usage is TRBV18 and J usage is TRBJ1-2, with D tentatively TRBD1 (6 bases). Trimming cost V 2 bases and J 2 bases, with 9 bases left between them. Germline V gene sequence: CDR1 KGHSH, CDR2 LQKENI. The CDR3 covers 14 residues. CDR3 sequence: CASSPRQGNYGYTF. The CDR3 DNA follows: TGTGCCAGCTCACCAAGGCAGGGGAACTATGGCTACACCTTC.

The rearrangement uses TRBV5-8 and TRBJ1-4; 9 nucleotides match TRBD1. The germline gives CDR1 SGHTS, CDR2 YDEGEE. V was pared by 1 base and J by 7 bases, with 8 bases of the junction left unmatched. The CDR3 runs to 16 residues. The CDR3 DNA reads as TGTGCCAGCAGCTTGCTTTCCGGGACAGGGCGTGAAAAACTGTTTTTT. Translating it yields CASSLLSGTGREKLFF.

In nucleotides, the CDR3 is TGTGCCATCAGTCAGGGTCTGGATGGCTACACCTTC. Protein: CAISQGLDGYTF. This sequence joins TRBV10-3 and TRBJ1-2, with D possibly being TRBD1 (5 bases). From germline, CDR1 is ENHRY and CDR2 SYGVKD. This CDR3 is 12 amino acids long. V lost 5 bases and J 6 bases, leaving 10 bases between the germline ends.

This chain links TRBV11-1 with TRBJ2-2, with 7 bases that match TRBD1. The CDR3 is 15 amino acids. J lost 1 base, V lost 3 bases, and 2 bases had no gene match. The germline V gene has CDR1 SGHAT and CDR2 FQDESV (reference sequence). The CDR3 is CASSLDRRNTGELFF. The CDR3 coding sequence is TGTGCCAGCAGCTTGGACAGGAGGAACACCGGGGAGCTGTTTTTT.